This T cell receptor (beta chain) was recovered during a study of T cell responses to AZD1222 COVID-19 vaccine. Study-wide points: Mostly white British, mostly female donors; authors suggested clonal diversity may be underestimated.

The CDR3 extends over 15 amino acids. The germline gives CDR1 LNHDA, CDR2 SQIVND (reference sequence). After removal of 10 bases from V and 0 bases from J, the junction contained 11 bases not matched to a gene. Second doses were pooled across both intervals (about 4 or about 12 weeks). Produced via immunoSEQ multiplex PCR; TCRdb's table is partial and in-frame only. The table includes fewer than 150,000 clones, around nine tenths detected once. The sample holds one count of this clone. Antigen: not known. The starting material was peripheral blood, obtained 28 days after the second AZD1222 dose. The receptor was isolated from an adult who received the AZD1222 COVID-19 vaccine. V and J are TRBV19 and TRBJ1-2, with 7 bases that match TRBD1. The CDR3 DNA is TGTGCCACTTCACCCCGGACAGGCTCTAACTATGGCTACACCTTC. Amino acids: CATSPRTGSNYGYTF.